This TCR beta chain came from a study of early T cells in non-severe SARS-CoV-2 infection. Study context: It was bulk RNA from unsorted whole blood that was sequenced, and the chains were unpaired. Study-wide results and limits: Database matching using VDJdb favored anti-spike CD8 responses, with private and CD4 specificities left missing.

Individually, cDNA molecules had unique molecular identifiers attached to them. MiXCR was run by TCRdb on the 5' RACE reads, yielding one entry per CDR3 protein. The sample has about 98,000 distinct CDR3 sequences, around 15% seen once. This clonotype was seen ten or more times. Its antigen is as yet unknown. The limits of the CDR3 on the DNA are not certain, so only TCRdb's listed CDR3 is given. 15 amino acids form the CDR3, both terminal residues included. This rearrangement joins TRBV7-5 to TRBJ2-3; the tabulated D call, TRBD2, remains unverified against the DNA. TRBV7-5 is a recognized pseudogene. Material for sequencing was whole blood. The origin of this receptor is an adult who was a healthcare worker with PCR-confirmed SARS-CoV-2 infection or an uninfected control (not recorded which). This CDR3 reads CISVSEAYRSGTQYF.